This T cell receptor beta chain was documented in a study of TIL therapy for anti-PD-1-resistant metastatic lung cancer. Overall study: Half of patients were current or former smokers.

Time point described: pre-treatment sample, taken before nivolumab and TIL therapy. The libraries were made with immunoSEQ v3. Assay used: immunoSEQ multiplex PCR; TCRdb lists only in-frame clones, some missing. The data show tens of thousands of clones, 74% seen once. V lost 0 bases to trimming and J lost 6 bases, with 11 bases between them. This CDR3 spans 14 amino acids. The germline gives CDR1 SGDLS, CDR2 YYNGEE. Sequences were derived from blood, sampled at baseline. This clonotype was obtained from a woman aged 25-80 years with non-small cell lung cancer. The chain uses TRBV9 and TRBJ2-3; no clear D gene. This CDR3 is CASSVAPVSDTQYF. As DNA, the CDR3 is TGTGCCAGCAGCGTAGCTCCGGTTTCCGATACGCAGTATTTT. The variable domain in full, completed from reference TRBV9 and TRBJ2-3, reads DSGVTQTPKHLITATGQRVTLRCSPRSGDLSVYWYQQSLDQGLQFLIQYYNGEERAKGNILERFSAQQFPDLHSELNLSSLELGDSALYFCASSVAPVSDTQYFGPGTRLTVL.